The 5 T cell receptor beta chains below come from one sample, sequenced in a study of blood T cell repertoires in COVID-19. Some clones are missing from TCRdb's copy, which holds only in-frame ones; the method was immunoSEQ multiplex PCR. The data contain roughly 18,000 clones, approximately 90% of them singletons. Sequencing used peripheral blood. Receptor source: a woman aged 55-69 years with active COVID-19.

The rearrangement uses TRBV4-1 and TRBJ1-2; maybe TRBD1 (5 bases). The CDR3 has 13 residues. The V gene's germline CDR1 is MGHRA and CDR2 YSYEKL. V gave up 4 bases and J gave up 3 bases, with 9 bases separating them. The CDR3 protein is CASSLLQDYGYTF. For the CDR3, the DNA is TGCGCCAGCAGCCTGTTACAGGACTATGGCTACACCTTC.

This clone has a handful of counts. This chain connects TRBV9 to TRBJ2-1, with 12 bases lining up with TRBD2. From germline, CDR1 is SGDLS and CDR2 YYNGEE. V lost 4 bases, J lost 5 bases, and 7 bases stayed unmatched. CDR3 size: 16 residues. Here the CDR3 reads CASSSRTSGTHNEQFF. Written as DNA, the CDR3 is TGTGCCAGCAGCTCTCGGACTAGCGGGACCCACAATGAGCAGTTCTTC.

V usage is TRBV28 and J usage is TRBJ2-3; maybe TRBD2 (5 bases). The V gene lost 6 bases and the J gene lost 6 bases, with 16 bases spanning the gap. The CDR3 is 14 residues long. Germline V gene sequence: CDR1 MDHEN, CDR2 SYDVKM. The CDR3: CASSSLNSGDTQYF. CDR3 nucleotide sequence: TGTGCCAGCAGCTCCCTTAATTCGGGGGATACGCAGTATTTT.

The V gene is TRBV11-2, the J gene TRBJ2-7; 9 bases agree with TRBD1. Germline V gives CDR1 SGHAT, CDR2 FQNNGV. The length of the CDR3 is 17 residues. Unmatched junction bases numbered 13, after V lost 1 base and J lost 6 bases. CDR3 in amino acids: CASSLAIPGTGHPEQYF. Here the CDR3 DNA reads TGTGCCAGCAGCTTAGCAATACCAGGGACAGGGCACCCCGAGCAGTACTTC.

The J gene is TRBJ1-1, the V gene TRBV29-1; TRBD1 matches 7 bases. CDR1 is SQVTM, CDR2 ANQGSEA, per germline. The V and J ends lost 4 bases and 1 base, in that order; junction bases with no gene match: 0. The CDR3 has 12 residues. In DNA form, the CDR3 reads TGCAGCGTTGGGGACAGGAACACTGAAGCTTTCTTT. Amino acid sequence: CSVGDRNTEAFF. The full variable domain, its missing parts supplied by reference TRBV29-1 and TRBJ1-1, is SAVISQKPSRDICQRGTSLTIQCQVDSQVTMMFWYRQQPGQSLTLIATANQGSEATYESGFVIDKFPISRPNLTFSTLTVSNMSPEDSSIYLCSVGDRNTEAFFGQGTRLTVV.